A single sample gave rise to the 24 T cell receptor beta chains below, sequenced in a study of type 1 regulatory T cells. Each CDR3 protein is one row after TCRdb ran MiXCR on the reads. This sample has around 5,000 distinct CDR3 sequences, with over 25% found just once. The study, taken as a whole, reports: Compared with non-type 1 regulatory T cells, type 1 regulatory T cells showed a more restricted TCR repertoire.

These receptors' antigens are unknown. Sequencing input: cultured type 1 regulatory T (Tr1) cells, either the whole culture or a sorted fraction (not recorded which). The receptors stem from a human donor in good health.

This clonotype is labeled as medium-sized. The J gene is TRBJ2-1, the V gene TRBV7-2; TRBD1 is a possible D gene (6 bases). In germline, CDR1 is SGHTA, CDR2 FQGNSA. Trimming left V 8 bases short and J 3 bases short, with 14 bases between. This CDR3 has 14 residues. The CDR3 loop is CASGDRPNYNEQFF. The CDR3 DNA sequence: TGTGCCAGCGGAGACAGGCCAAACTACAATGAGCAGTTCTTC. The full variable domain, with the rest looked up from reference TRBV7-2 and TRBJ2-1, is GAGVSQSPSNKVTEKGKDVELRCDPISGHTALYWYRQSLGQGLEFLIYFQGNSAPDKSGLPSDRFSAERTGGSVSTLTIQRTQQEDSAVYLCASGDRPNYNEQFFGPGTRLTVL.

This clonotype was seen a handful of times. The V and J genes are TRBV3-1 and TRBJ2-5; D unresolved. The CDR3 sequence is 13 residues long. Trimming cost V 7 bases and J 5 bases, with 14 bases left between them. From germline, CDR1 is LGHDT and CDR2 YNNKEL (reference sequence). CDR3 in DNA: TGTGCCAGCAACACTATTCTTTCGGAGACCCAGTACTTC. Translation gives CASNTILSETQYF.

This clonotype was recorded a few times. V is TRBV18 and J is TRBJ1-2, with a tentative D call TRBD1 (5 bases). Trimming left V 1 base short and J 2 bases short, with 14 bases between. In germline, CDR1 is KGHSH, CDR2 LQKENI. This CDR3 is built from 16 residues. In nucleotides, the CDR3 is TGTGCCAGCTCACCACTTGCAGGGACGTTAAACTATGGCTACACCTTC. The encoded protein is CASSPLAGTLNYGYTF.

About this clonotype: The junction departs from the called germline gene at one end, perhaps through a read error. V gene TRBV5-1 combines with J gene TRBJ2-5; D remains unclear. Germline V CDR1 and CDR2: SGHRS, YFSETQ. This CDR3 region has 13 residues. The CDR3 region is CASSRQIPETQYF. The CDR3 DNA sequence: TGTGCCAGTAGCCGACAAATACCAGAGACCCAGTACTTC.

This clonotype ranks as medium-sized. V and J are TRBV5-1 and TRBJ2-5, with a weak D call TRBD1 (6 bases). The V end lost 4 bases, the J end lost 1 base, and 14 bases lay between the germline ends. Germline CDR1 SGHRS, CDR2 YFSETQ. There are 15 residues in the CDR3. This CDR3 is CASSRATGGQETQYF. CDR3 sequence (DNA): TGCGCCAGCAGCCGGGCGACAGGCGGCCAAGAGACCCAGTACTTC. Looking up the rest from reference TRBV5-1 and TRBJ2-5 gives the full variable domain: KAGVTQTPRYLIKTRGQQVTLSCSPISGHRSVSWYQQTPGQGLQFLFEYFSETQRNKGNFPGRFSGRQFSNSRSEMNVSTLELGDSALYLCASSRATGGQETQYFGPGTRLLVL.

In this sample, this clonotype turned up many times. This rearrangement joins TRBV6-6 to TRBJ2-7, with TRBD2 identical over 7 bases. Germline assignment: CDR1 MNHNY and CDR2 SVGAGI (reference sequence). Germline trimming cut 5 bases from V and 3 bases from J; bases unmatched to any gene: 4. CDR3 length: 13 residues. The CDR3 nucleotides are TGTGCCAGCAGTCAGCGGGGTGGCTACGAGCAGTACTTC. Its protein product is CASSQRGGYEQYF.

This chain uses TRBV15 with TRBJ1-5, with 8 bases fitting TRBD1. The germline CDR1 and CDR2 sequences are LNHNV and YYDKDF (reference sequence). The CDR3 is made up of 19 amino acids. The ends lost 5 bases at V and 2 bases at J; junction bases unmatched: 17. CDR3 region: CATSGSRARGHRGNQPQHF. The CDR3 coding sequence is TGTGCCACCAGCGGGAGCCGGGCCAGGGGGCATCGAGGCAATCAGCCCCAGCATTTT.

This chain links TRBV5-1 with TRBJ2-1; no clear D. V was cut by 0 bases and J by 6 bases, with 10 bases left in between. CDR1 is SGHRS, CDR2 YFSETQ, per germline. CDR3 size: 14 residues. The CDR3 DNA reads TGCGCCAGCAGCTTGGGCTCCTCCCCCAATGAGCAGTTCTTC. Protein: CASSLGSSPNEQFF.

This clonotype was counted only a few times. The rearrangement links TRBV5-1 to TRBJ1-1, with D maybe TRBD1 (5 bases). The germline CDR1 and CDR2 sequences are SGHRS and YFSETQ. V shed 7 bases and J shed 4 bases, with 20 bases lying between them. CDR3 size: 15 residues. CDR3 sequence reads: CASRRSTGGGTEAFF. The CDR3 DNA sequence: TGCGCCAGCCGTCGCTCAACGGGGGGGGGCACTGAAGCTTTCTTT.

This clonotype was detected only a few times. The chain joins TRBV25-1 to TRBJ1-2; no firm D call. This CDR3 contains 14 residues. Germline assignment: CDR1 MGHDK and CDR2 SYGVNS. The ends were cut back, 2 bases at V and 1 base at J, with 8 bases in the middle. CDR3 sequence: CASSEISLNYGYTF. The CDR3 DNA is TGTGCCAGCAGTGAAATATCACTTAACTATGGCTACACCTTC.

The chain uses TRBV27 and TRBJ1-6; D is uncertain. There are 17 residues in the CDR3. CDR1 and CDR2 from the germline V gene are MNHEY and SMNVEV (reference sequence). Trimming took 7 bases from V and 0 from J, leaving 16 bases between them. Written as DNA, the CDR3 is TGTGCCAGCACCAGGCTAGCTTTCGGCTCCTATAATTCACCCCTCCACTTT. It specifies CASTRLAFGSYNSPLHF.

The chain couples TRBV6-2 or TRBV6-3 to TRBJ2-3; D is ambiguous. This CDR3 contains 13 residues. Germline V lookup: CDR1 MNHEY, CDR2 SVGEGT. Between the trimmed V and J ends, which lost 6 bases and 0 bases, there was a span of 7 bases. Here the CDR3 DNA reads TGTGCCAGCAGATCCATCAGCACAGATACGCAGTATTTT. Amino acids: CASRSISTDTQYF.

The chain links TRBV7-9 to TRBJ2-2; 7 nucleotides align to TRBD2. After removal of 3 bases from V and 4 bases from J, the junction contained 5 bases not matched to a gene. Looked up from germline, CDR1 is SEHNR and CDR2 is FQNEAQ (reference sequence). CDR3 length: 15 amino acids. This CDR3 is CASSLATGGTGELFF. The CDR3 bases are TGTGCCAGCAGCTTGGCTACGGGGGGCACCGGGGAGCTGTTTTTT. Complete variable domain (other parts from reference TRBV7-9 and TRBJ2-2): DTGVSQNPRHKITKRGQNVTFRCDPISEHNRLYWYRQTLGQGPEFLTYFQNEAQLEKSRLLSDRFSAERPKGSFSTLEIQRTEQGDSAMYLCASSLATGGTGELFFGEGSRLTVL.

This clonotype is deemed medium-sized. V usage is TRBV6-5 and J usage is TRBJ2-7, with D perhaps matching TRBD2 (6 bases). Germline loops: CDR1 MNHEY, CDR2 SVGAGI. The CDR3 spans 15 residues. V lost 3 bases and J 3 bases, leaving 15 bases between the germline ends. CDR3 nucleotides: TGTGCCAGCAGTTATGCGCGGGGATCGAACTACGAGCAGTACTTC. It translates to CASSYARGSNYEQYF.

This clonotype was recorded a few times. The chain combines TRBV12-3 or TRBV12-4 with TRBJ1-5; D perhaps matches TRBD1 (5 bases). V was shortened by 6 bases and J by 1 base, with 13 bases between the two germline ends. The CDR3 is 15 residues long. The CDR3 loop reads CASSPEGLSNQPQHF. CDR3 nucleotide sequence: TGTGCCAGCAGCCCCGAGGGGCTCAGCAATCAGCCCCAGCATTTT.

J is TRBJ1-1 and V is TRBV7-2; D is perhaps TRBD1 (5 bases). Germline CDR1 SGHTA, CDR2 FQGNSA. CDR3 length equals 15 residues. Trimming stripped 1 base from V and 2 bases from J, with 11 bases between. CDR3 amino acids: CASSLGVGVNTEAFF. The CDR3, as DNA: TGTGCCAGCAGCTTAGGGGTGGGGGTCAACACTGAAGCTTTCTTT.

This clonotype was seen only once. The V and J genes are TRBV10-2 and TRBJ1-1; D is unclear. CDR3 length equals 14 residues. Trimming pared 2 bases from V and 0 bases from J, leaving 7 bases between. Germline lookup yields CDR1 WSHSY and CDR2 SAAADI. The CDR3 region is CASSEGRLNTEAFF. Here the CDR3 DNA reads TGCGCCAGCAGTGAGGGCAGATTGAACACTGAAGCTTTCTTT.

The CDR3 here is CAWSSLLGQGIYNEQFF. CDR3 nucleotide sequence: TGTGCCTGGAGTTCCCTCCTCGGACAGGGAATATACAATGAGCAGTTCTTC. V is TRBV30 and J is TRBJ2-1; TRBD1 agrees at 8 bases. V was pared by 2 bases and J by 4 bases, with 13 bases of the junction left unmatched. Germline values: CDR1 GTSNPN, CDR2 SVGIG (reference sequence). The length of the CDR3 is 17 residues.

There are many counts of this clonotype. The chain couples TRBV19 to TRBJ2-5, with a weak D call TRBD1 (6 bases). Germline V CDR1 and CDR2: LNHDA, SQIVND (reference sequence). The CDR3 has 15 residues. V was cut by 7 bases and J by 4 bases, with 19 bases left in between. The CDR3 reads CASTEPGHQPETQYF. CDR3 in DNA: TGTGCCAGTACCGAGCCGGGACACCAACCAGAGACCCAGTACTTC.

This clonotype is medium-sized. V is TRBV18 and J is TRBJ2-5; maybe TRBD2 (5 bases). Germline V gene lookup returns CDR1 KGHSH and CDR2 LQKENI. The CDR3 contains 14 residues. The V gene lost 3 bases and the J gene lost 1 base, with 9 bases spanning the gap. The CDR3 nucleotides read TGTGCCAGCTCACCGCTAGAGGGCCAAGAGACCCAGTACTTC. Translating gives CASSPLEGQETQYF.

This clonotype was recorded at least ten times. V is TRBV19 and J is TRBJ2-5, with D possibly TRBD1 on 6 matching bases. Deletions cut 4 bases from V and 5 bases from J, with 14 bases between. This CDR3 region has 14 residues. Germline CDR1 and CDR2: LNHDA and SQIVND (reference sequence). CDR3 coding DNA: TGTGCCAGTAGTAACCCACAGGGTCGGGAGACCCAGTACTTC. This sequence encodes CASSNPQGRETQYF. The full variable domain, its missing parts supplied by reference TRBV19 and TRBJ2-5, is DGGITQSPKYLFRKEGQNVTLSCEQNLNHDAMYWYRQDPGQGLRLIYYSQIVNDFQKGDIAEGYSVSREKKESFPLTVTSAQKNPTAFYLCASSNPQGRETQYFGPGTRLLVL.

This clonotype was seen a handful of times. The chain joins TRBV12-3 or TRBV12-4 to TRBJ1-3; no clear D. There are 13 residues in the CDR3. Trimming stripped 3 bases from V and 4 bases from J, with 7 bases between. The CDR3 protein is CASSFAGGNTIYF. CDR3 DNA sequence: TGTGCCAGCAGTTTTGCCGGCGGAAACACCATATATTTT.

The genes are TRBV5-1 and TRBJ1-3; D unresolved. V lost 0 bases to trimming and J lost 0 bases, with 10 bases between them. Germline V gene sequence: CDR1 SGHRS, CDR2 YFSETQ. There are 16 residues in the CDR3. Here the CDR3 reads CASSLARVDSGNTIYF. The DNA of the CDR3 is TGCGCCAGCAGCTTGGCCCGGGTTGACTCTGGAAACACCATATATTTT.

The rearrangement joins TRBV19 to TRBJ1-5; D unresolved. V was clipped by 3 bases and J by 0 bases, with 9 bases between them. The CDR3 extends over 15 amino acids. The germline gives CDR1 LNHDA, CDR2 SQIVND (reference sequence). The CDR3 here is CASSIWRNSNQPQHF. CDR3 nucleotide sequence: TGTGCCAGTAGTATTTGGAGAAATAGCAATCAGCCCCAGCATTTT.